A selection of T cell receptor beta chains follows, all from one sample in a study of PD-L1 blockade in urothelial cancer. Measured with immunoSEQ multiplex PCR; TCRdb has only the in-frame clones, and not every one. The data hold 33,000 or so clones, with over 75% observed a single time. Sequencing used PBMCs, obtained around atezolizumab (anti-PD-L1) treatment. The receptors here all came from a man between 65 and 85 years old with urothelial cancer. Each CDR3 is given with its conserved first and last residue. The D gene is left open where the match is weak. The size field is filled for only some rows; it gives once, few, many or a size class.

CASSYSGGNYGYTF	TGTGCCAGCAGTTACTCCGGGGGGAACTATGGCTACACCTTC	TRBV6-5	TRBJ1-2	NA	NA
CASTFSGENTEAFF	TGCGCCAGCACCTTTTCAGGGGAGAACACTGAAGCTTTCTTT	TRBV5-1	TRBJ1-1	NA	NA
CASSYRETYNEQFF	TGTGCCAGCAGTTACCGGGAAACTTACAATGAGCAGTTCTTC	TRBV6-5	TRBJ2-1	NA	NA
CASSERPPGSGGDGVQDTQYF	TGTGCCAGCAGTGAAAGGCCCCCGGGTAGCGGGGGGGATGGGGTGCAGGATACGCAGTATTTT	TRBV6-1	TRBJ2-3	TRBD2	NA
CASSETGGHEKLFF	TGTGCCAGCAGCGAGACAGGGGGTCATGAAAAACTGTTTTTT	TRBV2	TRBJ1-4	TRBD1	NA
CASSLMSGAGELFF	TGTGCCAGCAGCTTAATGTCGGGGGCCGGGGAGCTGTTTTTT	TRBV7-3	TRBJ2-2	NA	NA
CASSQSGREDTQYF	TGTGCCAGCAGCCAAAGCGGGAGGGAAGATACGCAGTATTTT	TRBV7-2	TRBJ2-3	TRBD2	once
CASSSSDRGRILNTEAFF	TGTGCCAGCAGCTCGTCGGACAGGGGGCGGATACTCAACACTGAAGCTTTCTTT	TRBV7-2	TRBJ1-1	TRBD1	NA
CASSLHGRGNYGYTF	TGTGCCAGCAGTTTACATGGCAGGGGAAACTATGGCTACACCTTC	TRBV28	TRBJ1-2	NA	NA
CASRPPPGTYNEQFF	TGTGCCAGCAGGCCCCCCCCGGGGACCTACAATGAGCAGTTCTTC	TRBV2	TRBJ2-1	NA	NA
CASSEGQGRNTEAFF	TGTGCCAGCAGCGAAGGACAGGGGAGGAACACTGAAGCTTTCTTT	TRBV11-2	TRBJ1-1	TRBD1	few
CASSEVWAPNPGYTF	TGTGCCAGCAGTGAGGTCTGGGCCCCTAATCCGGGCTACACCTTC	TRBV2	TRBJ1-2	NA	NA
CASSEKTEYGYTF	TGCGCCAGCAGTGAAAAGACAGAATATGGCTACACCTTC	TRBV10-1	TRBJ1-2	NA	NA
CASSLKGNEQYF	TGCGCCAGCAGCTTGAAGGGGAACGAGCAGTACTTC	TRBV5-1	TRBJ2-7	NA	NA
CASSAGQLLSTDTQYF	TGCGCCAGCAGCGCAGGACAGCTTTTAAGCACAGATACGCAGTATTTT	TRBV5-1	TRBJ2-3	NA	NA
CASSLVAPTGQGRDEQYF	TGTGCCAGCAGCTTAGTAGCCCCAACGGGACAGGGGAGGGACGAGCAGTACTTC	TRBV7-6	TRBJ2-7	TRBD1	NA